This TCR beta chain was documented in a study of CD8 T cells in ankylosing spondylitis. TCRdb called the 5' RACE reads again in MiXCR, with one record for every CDR3 protein. The sample holds fewer than 35,000 distinct CDR3 sequences, under 40% seen once. Germline V gives CDR1 SEHNR, CDR2 FQNEAQ (reference sequence). This CDR3 contains 16 residues. Trimming removed 5 bases from V and 6 bases from J; junction bases left unmatched: 12. Broader study findings: A TCR beta motif of about eight highly homologous variants appeared characteristic of ankylosing spondylitis blood. With a CD8+ phenotype, disease-linked clones were relatively rare in peripheral blood.

Concerning this clonotype itself: Its antigen is unknown.

The sample was synovial fluid, either unsorted or a sorted T cell fraction (not recorded which). This TCR was recovered from a male donor with ankylosing spondylitis. The chain recombines TRBV7-9 with TRBJ1-2; 10 bases agree with TRBD1. The CDR3 coding sequence is TGTGCCAGCAGCGAAGACTCGGGGGGGACAGGGGATGGCTACACCTTC. Translated, it gives CASSEDSGGTGDGYTF. The full variable domain, its missing parts supplied by reference TRBV7-9 and TRBJ1-2, is DTGVSQNPRHKITKRGQNVTFRCDPISEHNRLYWYRQTLGQGPEFLTYFQNEAQLEKSRLLSDRFSAERPKGSFSTLEIQRTEQGDSAMYLCASSEDSGGTGDGYTFGSGTRLTVV.